Reported below is one T cell receptor beta chain. These data are taken from a study of radiation and T cells in renal cell carcinoma. Study information: Nephrectomy followed 15 Gy stereotactic body radiation by 4 weeks.

Time point meaning: blood 2 weeks post-SBRT. Noted treatment: 15 Gy SBRT to primary tumor, nephrectomy 4 weeks later. Sequenced by immunoSEQ multiplex PCR; TCRdb stores in-frame clones only, minus some. The data hold around 130,000 clones, with approximately 90% observed a single time. The CDR3 spans 18 residues. The germline V gene encodes CDR1 SEHNR and CDR2 FQNEAQ (reference sequence). V dropped 5 bases and J dropped 5; count of bases not matched to a gene: 19. The V gene is TRBV7-9, the J gene TRBJ2-5; 8 bases line up with TRBD2. This clonotype was obtained from a woman aged 70-85 years with renal cell carcinoma. The sample was blood, taken from a patient whose treatment included radiotherapy and nephrectomy. The CDR3 DNA is TGTGCCAGCAGCCCCCCGGGTCCCCCCCGGGGGGGACGGGAGACCCAGTACTTC. This sequence encodes CASSPPGPPRGGRETQYF.